The 24 T cell receptor beta chains below all came from one sample that was sequenced in a study of sequential checkpoint blockade in melanoma. The repertoire was sequenced with immunoSEQ multiplex PCR; TCRdb's copy has only in-frame clones and lacks some. The sample carries some 30,000 clones, 85% to 90% recorded once. The treatment: randomized to nivolumab then ipilimumab (arm A) or the reverse (arm B). The specimen comprised CD8+ T cells sorted from blood (inferred from file names), sampled from a patient given nivolumab and ipilimumab in sequence. The origin of the receptors is a human donor with melanoma.

The CDR3 region is CASSLNRGLYNEQFF. The DNA for the CDR3 is TGTGCCAGCAGTTTAAACCGGGGACTCTACAATGAGCAGTTCTTC. The V and J genes are TRBV27 and TRBJ2-1; a possible D gene is TRBD2 (6 bases). The V and J ends lost 2 bases and 3 bases respectively, with 11 bases between them. Germline assignment: CDR1 MNHEY and CDR2 SMNVEV (reference sequence). The CDR3 contains 15 residues.

The rearrangement links TRBV2 to TRBJ1-1; D is ambiguous. The CDR3 sequence is 12 residues long. Germline CDR1 SNHLY, CDR2 FYNNEI. V lost 7 bases and J 1 base, leaving 7 bases between the germline ends. The CDR3 DNA follows: TGTGCCAGCAACGAGGGGAACACTGAAGCTTTCTTT. Amino acids: CASNEGNTEAFF.

This sequence joins TRBV11-2 and TRBJ2-3; D unclear. Looked up from germline, CDR1 is SGHAT and CDR2 is FQNNGV. The CDR3 has 17 residues. V lost 1 base and J lost 0, with 14 bases in between. The CDR3 region has the DNA TGTGCCAGCAGCTTAGCCATGGGTGGAGCCAGCACAGATACGCAGTATTTT. As protein: CASSLAMGGASTDTQYF.

This chain uses TRBV10-3 with TRBJ1-5; TRBD1 might be the D (6 bases). Trimming shortened V by 0 bases and J by 7 bases, and 13 bases separated the two germline ends. Germline CDR1 and CDR2: ENHRY and SYGVKD. CDR3 size: 15 residues. The CDR3 loop reads CAISESEKGVQPQHF. CDR3 bases: TGTGCCATCAGTGAGTCTGAGAAGGGGGTCCAGCCCCAGCATTTT.

The chain joins TRBV15 to TRBJ1-5; 8 nucleotides line up with TRBD1. Trimming took 0 bases from V and 8 from J; bases not matched to a gene: 3. There are 14 residues in the CDR3. Germline V lookup: CDR1 LNHNV, CDR2 YYDKDF (reference sequence). CDR3 DNA sequence: TGTGCCACCAGCAGAGACAGGGGGCTTGAGCCCCAGCATTTT. It codes for CATSRDRGLEPQHF.

This rearrangement joins TRBV2 to TRBJ1-4; D is unclear. Per germline, CDR1 SNHLY and CDR2 FYNNEI. The length of the CDR3 is 13 residues. The V gene lost 6 bases and the J gene lost 8 bases, with 13 bases spanning the gap. CDR3 bases: TGTGCCAGCAGGGGAGGATCTGAAGAAAAACTGTTTTTT. This sequence encodes CASRGGSEEKLFF.

V is TRBV15 and J is TRBJ2-1; D is possibly TRBD2 (7 bases). Per germline, CDR1 LNHNV and CDR2 YYDKDF (reference sequence). V dropped 1 base and J dropped 4 bases, with 14 bases sitting between them. The length of the CDR3 is 16 residues. CDR3 sequence (DNA): TGTGCCACCAGCAGAGCTTGGGGGGGCCAATACAATGAGCAGTTCTTC. Translation gives CATSRAWGGQYNEQFF.

This clone showed up just a few times. This chain links TRBV28 with TRBJ1-2, with D possibly being TRBD1 (5 bases). Trimming shortened V by 1 base and J by 8 bases, and 14 bases separated the two germline ends. Germline V gives CDR1 MDHEN, CDR2 SYDVKM. This CDR3 has 14 amino acids. CDR3 coding DNA: TGTGCCAGCAGTTTATTCGCTGACAGATCCGGCTACACCTTC. As protein: CASSLFADRSGYTF.

This chain links TRBV19 with TRBJ1-1; 10 bases line up with TRBD1. The CDR3 is 15 residues long. CDR1 and CDR2 from the germline V gene are LNHDA and SQIVND (reference sequence). V gave up 3 bases and J gave up 2 bases; unmatched junction bases: 3. CDR3 sequence reads: CASSIWDRGNTEAFF. The CDR3 DNA reads as TGTGCCAGTAGTATCTGGGACAGGGGAAACACTGAAGCTTTCTTT.

The chain couples TRBV19 to TRBJ2-1, with D perhaps TRBD2 (5 bases). CDR1 and CDR2 (germline): LNHDA, SQIVND (reference sequence). The V end lost 2 bases, the J end lost 4 bases, and 12 bases lay between the germline ends. The CDR3 consists of 15 residues. CDR3 coding DNA: TGTGCCAGTAGTATACAGCGGTATAAATACAATGAGCAGTTCTTC. It codes for CASSIQRYKYNEQFF. Full variable domain (missing parts from reference TRBV19 and TRBJ2-1): DGGITQSPKYLFRKEGQNVTLSCEQNLNHDAMYWYRQDPGQGLRLIYYSQIVNDFQKGDIAEGYSVSREKKESFPLTVTSAQKNPTAFYLCASSIQRYKYNEQFFGPGTRLTVL.

The chain is built from TRBV7-9 and TRBJ2-2; TRBD2 might be the D (5 bases). The CDR3 runs to 11 residues. Germline values: CDR1 SEHNR, CDR2 FQNEAQ (reference sequence). The ends were cut back, 11 bases at V and 8 bases at J, with 12 bases in the middle. The CDR3 bases are TGTGCCGACCATCGGGGAGGGGAGCTGTTTTTT. Encoded protein: CADHRGGELFF.

The CDR3 spells CASSSNGNTEAFF. The CDR3 bases are TGTGCCAGCAGTTCTAACGGGAACACTGAAGCTTTCTTT. This chain uses TRBV28 with TRBJ1-1, with D uncertain. The ends were cut back, 4 bases at V and 1 base at J, with 7 bases in the middle. The CDR3 runs 13 residues. CDR1 and CDR2 from the germline V gene are MDHEN and SYDVKM.

V and J are TRBV7-3 and TRBJ2-3, with 7 bases lining up with TRBD1. CDR3 length equals 15 residues. Germline trimming cut 1 base from V and 3 bases from J; bases unmatched to any gene: 4. Germline CDR1 and CDR2: SGHTA and FQGTGA. The CDR3 sequence is CASSLIGTVTDTQYF. The CDR3 DNA is TGTGCCAGCAGCTTAATTGGGACAGTAACAGATACGCAGTATTTT.

This chain uses TRBV28 with TRBJ1-2, with a tentative D call TRBD1 (6 bases). Looked up from germline, CDR1 is MDHEN and CDR2 is SYDVKM. Deletions cut 7 bases from V and 8 bases from J, with 11 bases between. CDR3 length: 11 amino acids. The CDR3 spells CASNLGGGYTF. The CDR3, as DNA: TGTGCCAGCAACCTAGGGGGAGGCTACACCTTC.

The chain joins TRBV7-2 to TRBJ2-7; 9 bases are a match to TRBD1. The ends lost 5 bases at V and 6 bases at J; junction bases unmatched: 11. From germline, CDR1 is SGHTA and CDR2 FQGNSA. The CDR3 spans 15 residues. CDR3 residues: CASSDVLTGGFEQYF. CDR3 nucleotides: TGTGCCAGCAGCGACGTCCTGACAGGGGGTTTCGAGCAGTACTTC.

The V call is TRBV28, the J call TRBJ1-6; D may be TRBD1 (5 bases). Germline values: CDR1 MDHEN, CDR2 SYDVKM. The CDR3 consists of 15 residues. V lost 6 bases, J lost 0 bases, and 9 bases lay in between. CDR3 DNA sequence: TGTGCCAGCAGCCCAGACAGCTCCTATAATTCACCCCTCCACTTT. This sequence encodes CASSPDSSYNSPLHF. Complete variable domain (other parts from reference TRBV28 and TRBJ1-6): DVKVTQSSRYLVKRTGEKVFLECVQDMDHENMFWYRQDPGLGLRLIYFSYDVKMKEKGDIPEGYSVSREKKERFSLILESASTNQTSMYLCASSPDSSYNSPLHFGNGTRLTVT.

The rearrangement links TRBV4-1 to TRBJ2-5; no firm D call. V lost 0 bases, J lost 0 bases, and 11 bases lay in between. Germline V gene data show CDR1 as MGHRA and CDR2 as YSYEKL. The CDR3 loop spans 16 amino acids. As DNA, the CDR3 is TGCGCCAGCAGCCAAGAAGGAACTACCTACCAAGAGACCCAGTACTTC. As protein: CASSQEGTTYQETQYF.

The V and J genes are TRBV7-9 and TRBJ2-5; D might be TRBD2 (6 bases). This CDR3 contains 13 residues. In germline, CDR1 is SEHNR, CDR2 FQNEAQ (reference sequence). Between the trimmed V and J ends, which lost 5 bases and 10 bases, there was a span of 17 bases. The CDR3 sequence: CASSPGLREDQYF. CDR3 coding DNA: TGTGCCAGCAGCCCGGGACTTAGAGAGGACCAGTACTTC.

J is TRBJ2-1 and V is TRBV27; 8 nucleotides agree with TRBD2. Germline V gene data show CDR1 as MNHEY and CDR2 as SMNVEV (reference sequence). V dropped 6 bases and J dropped 0; count of bases not matched to a gene: 4. This CDR3 region has 15 residues. The CDR3 here is CASRLAGNSYNEQFF. For the CDR3, the DNA is TGTGCCAGCAGGCTAGCGGGCAACTCCTACAATGAGCAGTTCTTC.

The CDR3 loop reads CASSSGGNEQFF. The CDR3 nucleotides are TGTGCCAGCAGTTCAGGGGGGAATGAGCAGTTCTTC. This sequence joins TRBV5-4 and TRBJ2-1; D might be TRBD1 (7 bases). The CDR3 is 12 residues long. Germline CDR1 SGHNT, CDR2 YYREEE (reference sequence). V dropped 5 bases and J dropped 7 bases, with 10 bases sitting between them.

The rearrangement uses TRBV6-6 and TRBJ2-7, with a weak D call TRBD1 (6 bases). V lost 0 bases and J lost 7, with 19 bases in between. Germline V CDR1 and CDR2: MNHNY, SVGAGI (reference sequence). There are 16 residues in the CDR3. The CDR3 DNA follows: TGTGCCAGCAGTTACTCGCCGGGGACATCACGAGGGGAGCAGTACTTC. The encoded protein is CASSYSPGTSRGEQYF.

The V and J genes are TRBV7-9 and TRBJ2-3, with a tentative D call TRBD2 (6 bases). Trimming shortened V by 9 bases and J by 4 bases, and 17 bases separated the two germline ends. Germline V gene data show CDR1 as SEHNR and CDR2 as FQNEAQ (reference sequence). The CDR3 consists of 14 residues. CDR3 nucleotide sequence: TGTGCCAGTAGTAAGGAGGGTGGGGCAGATACGCAGTATTTT. Residues: CASSKEGGADTQYF.

This sequence joins TRBV9 and TRBJ2-1, with 8 bases aligning to TRBD2. CDR3 length: 19 amino acids. V was pared by 3 bases and J by 2 bases, with 16 bases of the junction left unmatched. Germline values: CDR1 SGDLS, CDR2 YYNGEE. The CDR3 sequence is CASSGKGSSGIGPYNEQFF. The CDR3 DNA reads TGTGCCAGCAGCGGAAAGGGGAGTAGCGGGATTGGGCCCTACAATGAGCAGTTCTTC.

This chain joins TRBV27 and TRBJ2-1; possible D gene TRBD2, 5 bases. Germline CDR1 is MNHEY and CDR2 is SMNVEV (reference sequence). V gave up 1 base and J gave up 4 bases, with 14 bases separating them. The CDR3 consists of 16 residues. The CDR3 sequence: CASSLYSVGVYNEQFF. CDR3 DNA sequence: TGTGCCAGCAGTTTATATAGTGTGGGAGTATACAATGAGCAGTTCTTC.